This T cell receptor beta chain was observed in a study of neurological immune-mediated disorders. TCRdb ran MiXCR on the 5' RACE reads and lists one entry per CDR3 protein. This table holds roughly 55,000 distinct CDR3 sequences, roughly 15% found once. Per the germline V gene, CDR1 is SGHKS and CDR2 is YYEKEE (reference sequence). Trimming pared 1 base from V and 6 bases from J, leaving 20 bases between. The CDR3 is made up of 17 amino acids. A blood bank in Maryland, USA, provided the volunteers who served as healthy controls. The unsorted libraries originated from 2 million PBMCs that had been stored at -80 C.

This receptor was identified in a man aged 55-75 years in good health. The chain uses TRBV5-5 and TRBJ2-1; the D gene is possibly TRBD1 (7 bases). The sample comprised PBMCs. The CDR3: CASSLRAGSQGVNEQFF. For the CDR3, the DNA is TGTGCCAGCAGCTTGCGGGCGGGAAGTCAGGGGGTCAATGAGCAGTTCTTC.